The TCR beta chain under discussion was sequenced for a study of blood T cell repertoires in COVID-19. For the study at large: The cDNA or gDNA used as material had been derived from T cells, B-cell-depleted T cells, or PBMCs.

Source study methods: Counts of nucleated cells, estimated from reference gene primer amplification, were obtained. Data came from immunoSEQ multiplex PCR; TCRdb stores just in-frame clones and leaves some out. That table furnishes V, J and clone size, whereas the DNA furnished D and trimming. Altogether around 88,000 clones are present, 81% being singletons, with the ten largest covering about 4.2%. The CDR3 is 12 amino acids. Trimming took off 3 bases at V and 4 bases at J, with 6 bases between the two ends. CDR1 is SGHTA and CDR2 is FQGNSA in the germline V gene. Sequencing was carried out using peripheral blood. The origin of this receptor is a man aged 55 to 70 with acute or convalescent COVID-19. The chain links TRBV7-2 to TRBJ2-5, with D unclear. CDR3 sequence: CASSFSSETQYF. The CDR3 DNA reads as TGTGCCAGCAGCTTTTCTTCAGAGACCCAGTACTTC.